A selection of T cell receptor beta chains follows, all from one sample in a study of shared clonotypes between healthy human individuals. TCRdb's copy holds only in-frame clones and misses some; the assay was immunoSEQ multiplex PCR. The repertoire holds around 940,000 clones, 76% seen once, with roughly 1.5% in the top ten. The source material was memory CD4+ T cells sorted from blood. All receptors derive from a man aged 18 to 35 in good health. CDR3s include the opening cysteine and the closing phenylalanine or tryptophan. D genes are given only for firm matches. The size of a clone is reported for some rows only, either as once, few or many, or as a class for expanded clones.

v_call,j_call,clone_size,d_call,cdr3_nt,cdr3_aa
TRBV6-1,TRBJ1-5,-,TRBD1,TGTGCCAGCTCCGGGACAGTGAATCAGCCCCAGCATTTT,CASSGTVNQPQHF
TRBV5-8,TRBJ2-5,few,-,TGTGCCAGCAGCCGGCAGGGCTCTATGGGAGAGACCCAGTACTTC,CASSRQGSMGETQYF
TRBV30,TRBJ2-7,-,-,TGTGCCTGGAGTGTACTCAGGACGTACGAGCAGTACTTC,CAWSVLRTYEQYF
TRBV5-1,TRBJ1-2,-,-,TGCGCCAGCAGCTTATCGGGAGATAGTTCCTACACCTTC,CASSLSGDSSYTF
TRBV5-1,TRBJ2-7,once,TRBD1,TGCGCCAGCAGCTTAGATGGACAGGGAGCGTACGAGCAGTACTTC,CASSLDGQGAYEQYF
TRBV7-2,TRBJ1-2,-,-,TGTGCCAGCAGCTTAGCGCTAGCGGGCAGGAGCTACACCTTC,CASSLALAGRSYTF
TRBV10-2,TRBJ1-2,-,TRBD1,TGCGCCAGCAGTGGAGTCTCGCAGGGGGGAGGCTACACCTTC,CASSGVSQGGGYTF
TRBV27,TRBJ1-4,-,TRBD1,TGTGCCAGCAGTTCCGGGGGGACAGTAGGCGAAAAACTGTTTTTT,CASSSGGTVGEKLFF
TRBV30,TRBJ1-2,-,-,TGTGCCTGGAGTCTTTCCGAGACAGCGTATGGCTACACCTTC,CAWSLSETAYGYTF
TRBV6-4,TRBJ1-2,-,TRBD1,TGTGCCAGCAGGAGGGGAACGGGACAGGGGGCAGATGGCTACACCTTC,CASRRGTGQGADGYTF
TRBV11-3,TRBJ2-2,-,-,TGTGCCAGCAGCTTTGGGGGGCGGCGAACCACCGGGGAGCTGTTTTTT,CASSFGGRRTTGELFF
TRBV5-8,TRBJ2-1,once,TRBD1,TGTGCCAGCAGCTCGGGGACAGGGGGATACAATGAGCAGTTCTTC,CASSSGTGGYNEQFF
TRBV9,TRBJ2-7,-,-,TGTGCCAGCAGCGCCAGGGGGGACACATCGGCCTACGAGCAGTACTTC,CASSARGDTSAYEQYF
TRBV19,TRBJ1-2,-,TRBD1,TGTGCCAGTATACAGGGGACTACTAACTATGGCTACACCTTC,CASIQGTTNYGYTF
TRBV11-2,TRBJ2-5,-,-,TGTGCCAGCAGCGCCGGACAGTCCCTTCGGGAGACCCAGTACTTC,CASSAGQSLRETQYF
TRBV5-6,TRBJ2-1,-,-,TGTGCCAGCATGAGGTGGGGTTACAATGAGCAGTTCTTC,CASMRWGYNEQFF